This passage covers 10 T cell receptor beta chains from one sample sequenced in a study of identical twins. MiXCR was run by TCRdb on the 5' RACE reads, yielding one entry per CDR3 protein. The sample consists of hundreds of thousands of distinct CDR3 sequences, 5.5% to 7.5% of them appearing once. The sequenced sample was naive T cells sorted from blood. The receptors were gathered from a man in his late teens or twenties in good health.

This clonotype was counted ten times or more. The CDR3 reads CSGRTDYNEQFF. The CDR3 region has the DNA TGCAGCGGACGGACAGATTACAATGAGCAGTTCTTC. The rearrangement joins TRBV29-1 to TRBJ2-1, with a weak D call TRBD1 (6 bases). Germline loops: CDR1 SQVTM, CDR2 ANQGSEA. Between the trimmed V and J ends, which lost 7 bases and 4 bases, there was a span of 11 bases. CDR3 length: 12 residues.

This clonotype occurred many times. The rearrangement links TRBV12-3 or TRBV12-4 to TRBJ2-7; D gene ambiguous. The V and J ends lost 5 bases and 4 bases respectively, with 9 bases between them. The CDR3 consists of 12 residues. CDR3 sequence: CASSNTPYEQYF. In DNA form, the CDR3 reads TGTGCCAGCAGTAACACCCCGTACGAGCAGTACTTC.

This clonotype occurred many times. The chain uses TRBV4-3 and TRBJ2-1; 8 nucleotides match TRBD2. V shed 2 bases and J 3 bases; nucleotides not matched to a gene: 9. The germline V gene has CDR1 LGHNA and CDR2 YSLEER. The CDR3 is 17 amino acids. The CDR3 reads CASSQSSVLAGYNEQFF. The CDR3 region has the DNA TGCGCCAGCAGCCAATCATCTGTTCTAGCGGGCTACAATGAGCAGTTCTTC.

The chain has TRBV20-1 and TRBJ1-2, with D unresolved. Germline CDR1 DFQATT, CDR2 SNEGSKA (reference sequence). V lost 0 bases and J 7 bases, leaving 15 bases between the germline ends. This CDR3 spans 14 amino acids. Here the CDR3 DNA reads TGCAGTGCTAGAGATCCCGAGAGAGTTGGTGGCTACACCTTC. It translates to CSARDPERVGGYTF.

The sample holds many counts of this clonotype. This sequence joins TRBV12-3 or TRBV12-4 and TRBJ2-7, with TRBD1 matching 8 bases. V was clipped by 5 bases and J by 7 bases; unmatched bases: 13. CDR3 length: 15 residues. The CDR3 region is CASSPGQGPSGEQYF. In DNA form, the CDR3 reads TGTGCCAGCAGTCCCGGACAGGGACCGTCGGGAGAGCAGTACTTC.

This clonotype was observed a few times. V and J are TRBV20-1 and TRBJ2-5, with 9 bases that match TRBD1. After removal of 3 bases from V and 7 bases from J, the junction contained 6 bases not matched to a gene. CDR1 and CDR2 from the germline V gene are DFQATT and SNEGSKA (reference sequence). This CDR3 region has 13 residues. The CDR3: CSARGTGKGTQYF. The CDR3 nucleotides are TGCAGTGCTAGGGGGACAGGGAAGGGGACCCAGTACTTC.

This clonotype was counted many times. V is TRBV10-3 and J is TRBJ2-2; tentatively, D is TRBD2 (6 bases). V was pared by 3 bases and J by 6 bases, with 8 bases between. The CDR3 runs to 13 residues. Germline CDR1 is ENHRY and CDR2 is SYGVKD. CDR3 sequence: CAISDAGSGELFF. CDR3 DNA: TGTGCCATCAGTGACGCGGGGTCCGGGGAGCTGTTTTTT.

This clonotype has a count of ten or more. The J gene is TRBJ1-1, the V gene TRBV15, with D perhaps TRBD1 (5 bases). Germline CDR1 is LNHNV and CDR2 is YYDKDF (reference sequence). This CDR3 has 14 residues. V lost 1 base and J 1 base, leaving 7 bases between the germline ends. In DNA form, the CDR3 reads TGTGCCACCAGCAGAGTCGGGGCGAACACTGAAGCTTTCTTT. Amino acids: CATSRVGANTEAFF.

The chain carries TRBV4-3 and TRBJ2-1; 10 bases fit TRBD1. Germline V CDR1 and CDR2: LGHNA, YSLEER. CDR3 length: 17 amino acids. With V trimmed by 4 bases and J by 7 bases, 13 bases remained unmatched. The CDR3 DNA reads TGCGCCAGCAGCCTAACTGGCGGGACAGGGGCGTTTAATGAGCAGTTCTTC. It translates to CASSLTGGTGAFNEQFF.

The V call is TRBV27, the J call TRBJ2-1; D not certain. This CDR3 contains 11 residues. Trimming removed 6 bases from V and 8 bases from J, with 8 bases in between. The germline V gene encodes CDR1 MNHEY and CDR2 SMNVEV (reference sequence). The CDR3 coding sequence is TGTGCCAGCAGCTGGGCCGATGAGCAGTTCTTC. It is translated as CASSWADEQFF.